The 14 T cell receptor beta chains reported below all come from one sample, sequenced in a study of shared clonotypes between healthy human individuals (TCRdb year 2020). Libraries were made using the immunoSEQ multiplex PCR assay. The table comes from immuneACCESS by way of TCRdb, which keeps in-frame sequences with V and J called. Part of the clones is missing from these tables; in studies checked, under half for an unresolved V gene and the rest for unknown reasons. Across this sample there are roughly 500,000 clones, with over 75% seen only once. The ten largest account for roughly an eighth of the sample. What was sequenced was PBMCs. These TCRs come from a woman in her 40s in good health. Some clones in this sample may be carry-over from other donors' samples.

Worth noting for this clone: This sample includes further DNA sequences coding for the same CDR3. The chain combines TRBV29-1 with TRBJ1-4, with TRBD1 matching 7 bases. Germline values: CDR1 SQVTM, CDR2 ANQGSEA. This CDR3 contains 14 residues. The V segment lost 1 base and the J segment 1 base; nucleotides outside the gene matches: 0. The CDR3 reads CSVEGTGTNEKLFF. Written as DNA, the CDR3 is TGCAGCGTTGAAGGGACAGGAACTAATGAAAAACTGTTTTTT.

CDR3 in amino acids: CSAEDSLHEQYF. CDR3 DNA: TGCAGCGCCGAGGATTCCCTTCACGAGCAGTACTTC. The V gene is TRBV29-1, the J gene TRBJ2-7; D not certain. V dropped 7 bases and J dropped 5 bases, with 15 bases sitting between them. Germline values: CDR1 SQVTM, CDR2 ANQGSEA. The CDR3 is made up of 12 amino acids.

The chain is built from TRBV5-6 and TRBJ2-7, with D uncertain. The CDR3 totals 14 residues. Germline V gives CDR1 SGHDT, CDR2 YYEEEE. V was clipped by 0 bases and J by 1 base, with 8 bases between them. The CDR3 DNA reads TGTGCCAGCAGCTTGGGGGGTATATCCTACGAGCAGTACTTC. Residues: CASSLGGISYEQYF.

Turning to this clone: A read error is the likely source, as a far larger clone sits one nucleotide away. The genes are TRBV28 and TRBJ2-7, with 9 bases identical to TRBD1. Unmatched junction bases numbered 10, after V lost 7 bases and J lost 3 bases. Germline values: CDR1 MDHEN, CDR2 SYDVKM. This CDR3 contains 15 residues. The CDR3 DNA reads TGTGCCAGCAATCCTACAGGGGGCCCCTTCTACGAGCAGTACTTC. Amino acids: CASNPTGGPFYEQYF.

The chain links TRBV29-1 to TRBJ2-7, with TRBD1 matching 10 bases. J lost 5 bases, V lost 3 bases, and 1 base had no gene match. CDR3 length: 12 residues. The germline V gene has CDR1 SQVTM and CDR2 ANQGSEA. CDR3 nucleotides: TGCAGCGTTGATGGGACAGGGGACGAGCAGTACTTC. This sequence encodes CSVDGTGDEQYF.

As to this clone: It is likely a read error: a sequence one base away is far more abundant. This CDR3 is also generated by other DNA sequences in the sample. This chain uses TRBV6-1 with TRBJ1-1, with D possibly TRBD1 on 5 matching bases. Per germline, CDR1 MNHNS and CDR2 SASEGT. The CDR3 runs to 18 residues. The V gene lost 2 bases and the J gene lost 3 bases, with 22 bases spanning the gap. The CDR3 here is CASSEISRVLARDTEAFF. The CDR3 region has the DNA TGTGCCAGCAGTGAAATCTCCAGGGTCTTAGCTCGGGACACTGAAGCTTTCTTT.

In regard to this clone: It may be a read error: a sequence one base away is much more abundant. The chain employs TRBV15 and TRBJ1-2, with 7 bases identical to TRBD1. The trim removed 7 bases at V and 4 bases at J, leaving 6 bases unmatched. CDR1 and CDR2 from the germline V gene are LNHNV and YYDKDF (reference sequence). This CDR3 contains 13 residues. CDR3 sequence (DNA): TGTGCCACCAACAGGGACAGCATCTATGGCTACACCTTC. It translates to CATNRDSIYGYTF. The variable domain in full, with the rest retrieved from reference TRBV15 and TRBJ1-2, is DAMVIQNPRYQVTQFGKPVTLSCSQTLNHNVMYWYQQKSSQAPKLLFHYYDKDFNNEADTPDNFQSRRPNTSFCFLDIRSPGLGDTAMYLCATNRDSIYGYTFGSGTRLTVV.

The genes are TRBV9 and TRBJ2-1; 13 bases are shared with TRBD2. The CDR3 is 15 residues long. CDR1 and CDR2 (germline): SGDLS, YYNGEE. Trimming cost V 6 bases and J 7 bases; bases outside gene matches: 7. The CDR3 region is CASTKGLAGVNEQFF. DNA of the CDR3: TGTGCCAGCACCAAAGGACTAGCGGGAGTGAATGAGCAGTTCTTC.

As to this clone: Since a far larger clone is one base different, this is likely a read error. In the same sample, other DNA sequences code for this CDR3. This chain uses TRBV6-6 with TRBJ2-3; 8 bases line up with TRBD2. V was pared by 5 bases and J by 3 bases, with 4 bases of the junction left unmatched. Germline V gene lookup returns CDR1 MNHNY and CDR2 SVGAGI (reference sequence). The CDR3 runs 14 residues. DNA of the CDR3: TGTGCCAGCAGTACTAGCGGTAGTACAGATACGCAGTATTTT. Its translation: CASSTSGSTDTQYF.

This chain joins TRBV30 and TRBJ2-1, with TRBD1 as a possible D gene (6 bases). Germline CDR1 GTSNPN, CDR2 SVGIG (reference sequence). V was shortened by 0 bases and J by 6 bases, with 9 bases between the two germline ends. The CDR3 loop spans 13 amino acids. This CDR3 reads CAWSVLGGNEQFF. DNA for the CDR3: TGTGCCTGGAGTGTTTTAGGGGGCAATGAGCAGTTCTTC.

The rearrangement links TRBV11-3 to TRBJ2-3; 13 nucleotides agree with TRBD2. V trimming: 5 bases; J trimming: 3 bases; junction bases outside the gene matches: 5. Per germline, CDR1 SGHNT and CDR2 YENEEA. The CDR3 is 16 residues long. This CDR3 is CASSLGTSGETDTQYF. The CDR3 DNA sequence: TGTGCCAGCAGCCTCGGGACTAGCGGGGAGACAGATACGCAGTATTTT.

With regard to this clone: A read error likely explains this, since a far larger clone differs by one base. The same CDR3 arises from other DNA sequences in this sample as well. For the CDR3, the DNA is TGTGCCTGGAGACGGGACAGGAGTAACTATGGCTACACATTC. Its protein product is CAWRRDRSNYGYTF. The chain is built from TRBV30 and TRBJ1-2, with 8 nucleotides matching TRBD1. Germline V gene sequence: CDR1 GTSNPN, CDR2 SVGIG (reference sequence). CDR3 length: 14 amino acids.

Notes on this clone: A far larger clone is one nucleotide away, so this likely arose from a read error. Other DNA sequences from this sample encode an identical CDR3 as well. V usage is TRBV28 and J usage is TRBJ2-2, with D perhaps TRBD1 or TRBD2 (5 bases each). Germline V gene lookup returns CDR1 MDHEN and CDR2 SYDVKM. The CDR3 has 17 amino acids. V lost 1 base and J 6 bases, leaving 18 bases between the germline ends. In DNA form, the CDR3 reads TGTGCCAGCAGTTTATCCTTTGGGGGAACGAGGGCCGGGGAGCTGTTTTTT. Amino acid sequence: CASSLSFGGTRAGELFF.

This clone was detected a few times. The rearrangement uses TRBV7-2 and TRBJ2-1, with 10 bases fitting TRBD2. CDR1 SGHTA and CDR2 FQGNSA come from the germline V gene. With V trimmed by 5 bases and J by 4 bases, 5 bases remained unmatched. The CDR3 consists of 15 residues. The CDR3 nucleotides read TGTGCCAGCAGCCGCCTAGCGGGAGCTTACAATGAGCAGTTCTTC. It yields the protein CASSRLAGAYNEQFF.